This T cell receptor beta chain was sequenced during a study of cytomegalovirus exposure and HLA in healthy donors. Study-wide findings and caveats: Investigators reported 150 to 200 TCR beta chains as tied to cytomegalovirus. Several top significant clusters appeared, in a later analysis, to be linked to common viral pathogens. TCR beta sequences reportedly predicted the HLA-A and HLA-B alleles of most subjects accurately.

Points on this clone: Its specificity is not known.

V was clipped by 2 bases and J by 5 bases; unmatched bases: 2. The CDR3 spans 15 residues. Per the germline V gene, CDR1 is SEHNR and CDR2 is FQNEAQ (reference sequence). PCR primers comprised 60 Vbeta and 13 Jbeta primers. The data were produced by immunoSEQ multiplex PCR, yet TCRdb's version contains in-frame clones alone and is incomplete. The sample carries some 180,000 clones, around three quarters recorded once. The receptor's source is a woman aged 25 to 39 in good health and CMV-seropositive. Material for sequencing was PBMCs. V is TRBV7-9 and J is TRBJ1-4; 10 nucleotides align to TRBD1. In DNA form, the CDR3 reads TGTGCCAGCAGCTTAAGGGGACAGGGGAATGAAAAACTGTTTTTT. This codes for CASSLRGQGNEKLFF.